This T cell receptor beta chain derives from a study of blood T cell repertoires in COVID-19. In the study overall: Sites across the United States, Italy and Spain contributed samples from acute and convalescent COVID-19. PBMCs, B-cell-depleted T cells, or T cells provided the cDNA or gDNA that made up the material.

CDR3 length: 15 residues. Germline V gene data show CDR1 as PRHDT and CDR2 as FYEKMQ (reference sequence). V was shortened by 8 bases and J by 1 base, with 15 bases between the two germline ends. In the study's own analysis: Reference gene primer amplification gave nucleated cell count estimates. Generated by immunoSEQ multiplex PCR, the TCRdb table keeps only in-frame clones and is missing some. Clone size and V and J calls were adopted from that table, with D and trimming inferred from the DNA. The data contain 120,000 or so clones, around 80% of them singletons. This clone was recorded only once. The chain carries TRBV13 and TRBJ1-3, with D hard to call. The sample was peripheral blood. The receptor's source is a woman of 80 years or more with acute or convalescent COVID-19. CDR3 bases: TGTGCCAGCGGATTCATGAGGCATTCTGGAAACACCATATATTTT. It encodes CASGFMRHSGNTIYF.